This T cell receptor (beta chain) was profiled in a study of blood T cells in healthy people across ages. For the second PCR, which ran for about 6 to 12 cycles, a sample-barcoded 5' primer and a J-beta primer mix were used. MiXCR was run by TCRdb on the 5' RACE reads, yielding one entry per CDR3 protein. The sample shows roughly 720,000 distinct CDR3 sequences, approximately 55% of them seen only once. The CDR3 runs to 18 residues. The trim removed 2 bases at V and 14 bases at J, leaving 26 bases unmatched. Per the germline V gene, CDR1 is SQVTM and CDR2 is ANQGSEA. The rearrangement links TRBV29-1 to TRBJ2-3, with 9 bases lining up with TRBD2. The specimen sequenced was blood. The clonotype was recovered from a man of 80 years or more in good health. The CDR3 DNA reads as TGCAGCGTTGAATTTAGCGGGAGTCTCCCAGGACTCCACAGATACGCGTATTTT. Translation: CSVEFSGSLPGLHRYAYF.